These 21 T cell receptor beta chains were sequenced from one sample in a study of cytomegalovirus exposure and HLA in healthy donors. The PCR had 60 Vbeta and 13 Jbeta primers. The data were produced by immunoSEQ multiplex PCR, yet TCRdb's version contains in-frame clones alone and is incomplete. The sample lists roughly 180,000 clones, around three quarters occurring once. The specimen sequenced was PBMCs. The origin of the receptors is a woman aged 30 to 39 in good health and CMV-seronegative.

The rearrangement uses TRBV2 and TRBJ2-5; 10 bases fit TRBD2. The CDR3 loop spans 15 amino acids. Germline CDR1 reads SNHLY; CDR2 reads FYNNEI. Unmatched junction bases numbered 3, after V lost 4 bases and J lost 1 base. The CDR3 loop is CASSVVAGGQETQYF. The CDR3 DNA follows: TGTGCCAGCAGTGTGGTAGCGGGGGGCCAAGAGACCCAGTACTTC.

This chain connects TRBV7-2 to TRBJ2-7, with TRBD1 identical over 8 bases. The CDR3 length is 15 residues. V lost 2 bases to trimming and J lost 4 bases; unmatched junction nucleotides: 7. The germline V gene encodes CDR1 SGHTA and CDR2 FQGNSA. The DNA of the CDR3 is TGTGCCAGCAGCTTATGGGGTCAGGGGGCATACGAGCAGTACTTC. Residues: CASSLWGQGAYEQYF.

J is TRBJ2-7 and V is TRBV30, with TRBD1 matching 10 bases. Germline CDR1 GTSNPN, CDR2 SVGIG (reference sequence). With V trimmed by 1 base and J by 3 bases, 0 bases remained unmatched. The CDR3 spans 13 residues. The CDR3 sequence: CAWSGDRGYEQYF. CDR3 DNA sequence: TGTGCCTGGAGTGGGGACAGGGGCTACGAGCAGTACTTC.

The chain links TRBV19 to TRBJ2-2; TRBD1 matches at 8 bases. Germline V gene lookup returns CDR1 LNHDA and CDR2 SQIVND (reference sequence). The trim removed 5 bases at V and 4 bases at J, leaving 9 bases unmatched. The CDR3 runs 16 residues. CDR3 in DNA: TGTGCCAGTAGTCAAGTGACAGGGGTGGGCACCGGGGAGCTGTTTTTT. Its protein product is CASSQVTGVGTGELFF.

This clone has just one count. The chain has TRBV30 and TRBJ2-5; 9 nucleotides align to TRBD1. V dropped 6 bases and J dropped 5; count of bases not matched to a gene: 19. Germline CDR1 and CDR2: GTSNPN and SVGIG (reference sequence). There are 17 residues in the CDR3. CDR3 protein: CACSTSPGQGKWETQYF. The CDR3 region has the DNA TGTGCCTGCTCCACCTCACCGGGACAGGGAAAATGGGAGACCCAGTACTTC.

This chain joins TRBV7-2 and TRBJ2-5; D remains ambiguous. The V end lost 5 bases, the J end lost 0 bases, and 7 bases lay between the germline ends. This CDR3 spans 13 amino acids. CDR1 SGHTA and CDR2 FQGNSA come from the germline V gene. CDR3 DNA sequence: TGTGCCAGCAGCCACCCTAACCAAGAGACCCAGTACTTC. It is translated as CASSHPNQETQYF.

The chain employs TRBV5-6 and TRBJ2-7; 15 bases line up with TRBD2. Germline CDR1 reads SGHDT; CDR2 reads YYEEEE. CDR3 size: 17 residues. The V segment lost 3 bases and the J segment 0 bases; nucleotides outside the gene matches: 4. CDR3 loop: CASSWGLAGGSSYEQYF. The CDR3 DNA reads as TGTGCCAGCAGCTGGGGACTAGCGGGGGGTTCCTCCTACGAGCAGTACTTC.

CDR3 protein: CASSTGTRNEQFF. In DNA form, the CDR3 reads TGTGCCAGCAGCACCGGGACTAGAAATGAGCAGTTCTTC. The chain combines TRBV11-1 with TRBJ2-1, with TRBD2 identical over 8 bases. V lost 5 bases, J lost 7 bases, and 4 bases stayed unmatched. This CDR3 comprises 13 residues. Looked up from germline, CDR1 is SGHAT and CDR2 is FQDESV (reference sequence). The variable domain in full, completed from reference TRBV11-1 and TRBJ2-1, reads EAEVAQSPRYKITEKSQAVAFWCDPISGHATLYWYRQILGQGPELLVQFQDESVVDDSQLPKDRFSAERLKGVDSTLKIQPAELGDSAMYLCASSTGTRNEQFFGPGTRLTVL.

This chain joins TRBV7-2 and TRBJ1-1; 10 bases are shared with TRBD1. After removal of 6 bases from V and 0 bases from J, the junction contained 7 bases not matched to a gene. CDR1 is SGHTA, CDR2 FQGNSA, per germline. The CDR3 is made up of 16 amino acids. The CDR3 DNA reads TGTGCCAGCAGGCCCCCGGGACAGGGGATGAACACTGAAGCTTTCTTT. It encodes CASRPPGQGMNTEAFF.

The rearrangement uses TRBV7-2 and TRBJ2-1, with D possibly matching TRBD1 (6 bases). Per the germline V gene, CDR1 is SGHTA and CDR2 is FQGNSA. V was shortened by 8 bases and J by 5 bases, with 13 bases between the two germline ends. The length of the CDR3 is 13 residues. The CDR3 region has the DNA TGTGCCAGCGCAGAGGACAGAAACAATGAGCAGTTCTTC. Translating gives CASAEDRNNEQFF.

This chain links TRBV5-4 with TRBJ2-7, with 9 bases fitting TRBD2. Germline CDR1 SGHNT, CDR2 YYREEE (reference sequence). V shed 6 bases, J shed 2 bases, and the junction held 9 bases outside the gene matches. The CDR3 covers 15 residues. DNA for the CDR3: TGTGCCAGCAACGACAAGCGGGGGGCCCCCTACGAGCAGTACTTC. It is translated as CASNDKRGAPYEQYF.

This chain connects TRBV13 to TRBJ2-3, with 11 positions matching TRBD2. J lost 0 bases, V lost 4 bases, and 18 bases had no gene match. Germline V gene data show CDR1 as PRHDT and CDR2 as FYEKMQ (reference sequence). CDR3 size: 21 residues. The CDR3: CASSSGQGRLLAGESTDTQYF. The CDR3 coding sequence is TGTGCCAGCAGCTCTGGACAGGGGAGGTTACTAGCGGGGGAGAGCACAGATACGCAGTATTTT.

This sequence joins TRBV7-2 and TRBJ2-1; tentatively, D is TRBD2 (7 bases). Trimming took off 4 bases at V and 9 bases at J, with 19 bases between the two ends. Germline V gives CDR1 SGHTA, CDR2 FQGNSA. The CDR3 loop spans 15 amino acids. In DNA, the CDR3 is TGTGCCAGCAGCTCCGCGGGGGCCGGCTCCGCTGAGCAGTTCTTC. Translation: CASSSAGAGSAEQFF.

The chain has TRBV27 and TRBJ1-5, with TRBD1 identical over 8 bases. The ends lost 3 bases at V and 6 bases at J; junction bases unmatched: 4. CDR1 MNHEY and CDR2 SMNVEV come from the germline V gene (reference sequence). The CDR3 runs 14 residues. CDR3 loop: CASSFQGATQPQHF. The CDR3 DNA sequence: TGTGCCAGCAGTTTCCAGGGGGCAACTCAGCCCCAGCATTTT.

The rearrangement uses TRBV7-8 and TRBJ1-2; 7 bases are a match to TRBD1. There are 13 residues in the CDR3. The germline V gene has CDR1 SGHVS and CDR2 FQNEAQ. V trimming: 5 bases; J trimming: 4 bases; junction bases outside the gene matches: 4. The CDR3 nucleotides read TGTGCCAGCAGCCGTGACAGGGTCTATGGCTACACCTTC. Amino acid sequence: CASSRDRVYGYTF.

The sample holds a few counts of this clone. In nucleotides, the CDR3 is TGCGCCAGCAGCTTGGGGACAGATAGCAATCAGCCCCAGCATTTT. It is translated as CASSLGTDSNQPQHF. The chain recombines TRBV5-1 with TRBJ1-5; D is perhaps TRBD1 (6 bases). This CDR3 is 15 amino acids long. Germline loops: CDR1 SGHRS, CDR2 YFSETQ. V was shortened by 0 bases and J by 0 bases, with 7 bases between the two germline ends.

This chain links TRBV15 with TRBJ1-5; D gene uncertain. This CDR3 comprises 15 residues. The germline V and J ends were trimmed by 1 base and 4 bases, with 11 bases remaining between them. In germline, CDR1 is LNHNV, CDR2 YYDKDF (reference sequence). Here the CDR3 reads CATSRGGVKNQPQHF. CDR3 bases: TGTGCCACCAGCAGAGGGGGAGTCAAAAATCAGCCCCAGCATTTT.

The chain joins TRBV9 to TRBJ2-5; 8 bases agree with TRBD2. Germline loops: CDR1 SGDLS, CDR2 YYNGEE. There are 14 residues in the CDR3. J gave up 3 bases and V 3 bases, and 4 bases lay outside the gene matches. The CDR3 loop is CASSENSGEETQYF. CDR3 in DNA: TGTGCCAGCAGCGAGAATAGCGGGGAAGAGACCCAGTACTTC.

This clone was picked up a small number of times. The sample has other DNA sequences that encode this CDR3 too. CDR3 region: CASSLGQGGEKLFF. The DNA of the CDR3 is TGCGCCAGCAGCTTGGGACAGGGCGGTGAAAAACTGTTTTTT. The chain carries TRBV5-1 and TRBJ1-4; 7 nucleotides line up with TRBD1. This CDR3 has 14 amino acids. The trim removed 0 bases at V and 7 bases at J, leaving 3 bases unmatched. The germline CDR1 and CDR2 sequences are SGHRS and YFSETQ.

V gene TRBV7-2 combines with J gene TRBJ2-7, with TRBD2 matching 9 bases. This CDR3 has 17 amino acids. Germline V gene lookup returns CDR1 SGHTA and CDR2 FQGNSA. With V trimmed by 5 bases and J by 3 bases, 14 bases remained unmatched. The CDR3 DNA reads TGTGCCAGCAGCCCGCTCGTCCGGAGCGGGGGGTACTACGAGCAGTACTTC. Encoded protein: CASSPLVRSGGYYEQYF.

The V and J genes are TRBV9 and TRBJ2-5, with a possible D match to TRBD1 (5 bases). V shed 0 bases and J shed 2 bases, with 11 bases lying between them. The CDR3 sequence is 15 residues long. Germline V gene data show CDR1 as SGDLS and CDR2 as YYNGEE. The CDR3 bases are TGTGCCAGCAGCGTAGGTTTAGGGGCGCAAGAGACCCAGTACTTC. It yields the protein CASSVGLGAQETQYF.